This T cell receptor (beta chain) came from a study of chemoradiotherapy in HPV16-positive cancers. Whole-study results and caveats: During treatment, candidate HPV-specific clones and E7-related motifs expanded in tumor. In HPV16-positive patients, HPV-responsive T-cell expansion tracked better recurrence-free survival. Only a couple of HPV16-positive patients supplied the functional HPV-specificity definition.

V was clipped by 10 bases and J by 3 bases, with 14 bases between them. Germline V gene lookup returns CDR1 SNHLY and CDR2 FYNNEI. CDR3 length: 13 residues. The protocol was immunoSEQ multiplex PCR, while the TCRdb copy is restricted to in-frame clones and leaves out a portion. Of about 6,200 clones listed, about 80% are singletons. Turning to this clone: What it binds is not known.

The source was tumor tissue, collected from a patient who underwent chemoradiotherapy. The receptor's source is a human donor with HPV-associated anogenital cancer. This chain joins TRBV2 and TRBJ2-3; D gene unclear. The CDR3, as DNA: TGTGCCACCAACCAAATGGGTACAGATACGCAGTATTTT. It codes for CATNQMGTDTQYF.